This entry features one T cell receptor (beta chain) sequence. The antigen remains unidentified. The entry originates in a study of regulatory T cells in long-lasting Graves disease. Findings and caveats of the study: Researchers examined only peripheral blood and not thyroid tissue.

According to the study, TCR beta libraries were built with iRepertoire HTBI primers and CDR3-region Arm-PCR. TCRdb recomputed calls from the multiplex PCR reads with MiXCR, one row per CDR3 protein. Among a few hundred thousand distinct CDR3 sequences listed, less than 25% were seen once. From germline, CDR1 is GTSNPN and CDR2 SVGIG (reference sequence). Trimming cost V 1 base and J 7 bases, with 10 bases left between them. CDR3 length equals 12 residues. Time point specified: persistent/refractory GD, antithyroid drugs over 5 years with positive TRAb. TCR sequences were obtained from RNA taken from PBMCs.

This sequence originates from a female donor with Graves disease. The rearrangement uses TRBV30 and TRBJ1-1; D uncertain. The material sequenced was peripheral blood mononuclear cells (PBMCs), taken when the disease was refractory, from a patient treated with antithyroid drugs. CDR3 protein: CAWSASTVEAFF. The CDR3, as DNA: TGTGCCTGGAGTGCCTCAACTGTTGAAGCTTTCTTT.